The entry that follows covers one T cell receptor beta chain sequence. TCRdb's copy holds only in-frame clones and misses some; the assay was immunoSEQ multiplex PCR. The sample consists of about 24,000 clones, 88% of them appearing once. The data stem from a study of T cell changes during pregnancy in multiple sclerosis. The sequencing here drew on CD4+ T cells from peripheral blood mononuclear cells, taken in the first trimester of pregnancy. This clonotype was obtained from a female donor in good health, enrolled as a control in a pregnancy study.

CDR3 loop: CASSAGGTNEKLFF. The CDR3 bases are TGTGCCAGCAGTGCAGGGGGGACTAATGAAAAACTGTTTTTT. The chain uses TRBV6-1 and TRBJ1-4; TRBD1 matches at 7 bases. Germline CDR1 is MNHNS and CDR2 is SASEGT. The V gene end was trimmed by 4 bases and the J gene end by 2 bases; junction bases not matched to a gene: 1. The CDR3 is 14 residues long.